Shown below are 25 T cell receptor beta chains from a single sample sequenced in a study of blood T cell repertoires in COVID-19. Sequenced by immunoSEQ multiplex PCR; TCRdb stores in-frame clones only, minus some. Counted here are a few hundred thousand clones, roughly 89% occurring once; the ten biggest clones make up roughly 0.8%. The sequencing sample was made of peripheral blood. These receptors all come from a man aged 25 to 45 with acute or convalescent COVID-19.

This chain links TRBV7-9 with TRBJ2-1, with 9 positions matching TRBD2. CDR1 is SEHNR and CDR2 is FQNEAQ in the germline V gene (reference sequence). The CDR3 loop spans 14 amino acids. With 3 bases clipped from V and 6 bases from J, the junction kept 3 bases outside the gene matches. The CDR3 loop is CASSLRGGPNEQFF. In DNA, the CDR3 is TGTGCCAGCAGCTTGCGGGGGGGCCCCAATGAGCAGTTCTTC.

The chain uses TRBV2 and TRBJ1-6, with 11 positions matching TRBD1. This CDR3 comprises 15 residues. Germline V gene sequence: CDR1 SNHLY, CDR2 FYNNEI. Trimming at V came to 6 bases and at J to 6 bases, leaving 4 bases not matched to a gene. In nucleotides, the CDR3 is TGTGCCAGCAGGCCGGACAGGGGGCTTAATTCACCCCTCCACTTT. Its translation is CASRPDRGLNSPLHF.

The gene calls are TRBV6-6 and TRBJ1-4; 8 bases line up with TRBD1. J was trimmed by 5 bases and V by 1 base; bases with no gene match: 3. CDR3 length equals 15 residues. Germline CDR1 and CDR2: MNHNY and SVGAGI (reference sequence). In nucleotides, the CDR3 is TGTGCCAGCAGTTACTACCGGACAGGGAATGAAAAACTGTTTTTT. As protein: CASSYYRTGNEKLFF.

The CDR3 loop is CASSQGDGPEQFF. The CDR3 bases are TGCGCCAGCAGCCAAGGAGATGGGCCTGAGCAGTTCTTC. The rearrangement uses TRBV4-1 and TRBJ2-1; D not resolved. The CDR3 is made up of 13 amino acids. Trimming pared 1 base from V and 9 bases from J, leaving 10 bases between. CDR1 MGHRA and CDR2 YSYEKL come from the germline V gene.

The rearrangement joins TRBV28 to TRBJ2-7; 7 bases fit TRBD1. The CDR3 spans 16 residues. V was pared by 5 bases and J by 6 bases, with 16 bases of the junction left unmatched. CDR1 and CDR2 from the germline V gene are MDHEN and SYDVKM. In nucleotides, the CDR3 is TGTGCCAGCAGTCTTCAGTCGACAGGGCTTTGGGGCGAGCAGTACTTC. It encodes CASSLQSTGLWGEQYF.

The rearrangement joins TRBV7-9 to TRBJ1-1, with D possibly being TRBD1 (6 bases). Germline-derived CDR1 and CDR2 are SEHNR and FQNEAQ (reference sequence). The ends were cut back, 5 bases at V and 4 bases at J, with 14 bases in the middle. The CDR3 covers 14 residues. DNA for the CDR3: TGTGCCAGCAGCCTGCAGGGGAGTAGCACTGAAGCTTTCTTT. Amino acid sequence: CASSLQGSSTEAFF.

V gene TRBV14 combines with J gene TRBJ1-5; D is perhaps TRBD1 (5 bases). Germline CDR1 SGHDN, CDR2 FVKESK. The germline V and J ends were trimmed by 1 base and 7 bases, with 11 bases remaining between them. CDR3 length equals 14 residues. The DNA of the CDR3 is TGTGCCAGCAGCCAAGGGGGCGGCTGGCAGCCCCAGCATTTT. This translates into CASSQGGGWQPQHF.

The rearrangement links TRBV3-1 (or the pseudogene TRBV3-2) to TRBJ1-4; D perhaps matches TRBD1 (6 bases). CDR1 is LGHDT, CDR2 YNNKEL, per germline (reference sequence). V was cut by 0 bases and J by 8 bases, with 10 bases left in between. The CDR3 consists of 14 residues. As DNA, the CDR3 is TGTGCCAGCAGCCAAGACAGGGGTAGGGAAAAACTGTTTTTT. Encoded protein: CASSQDRGREKLFF.

The rearrangement uses TRBV6-4 and TRBJ2-1, with D perhaps matching TRBD1 (6 bases). The CDR3 totals 13 residues. Germline values: CDR1 MRHNA, CDR2 SNTAGT. Trimming took 2 bases from V and 9 from J, leaving 11 bases between them. CDR3: CASSDRLGGEQFF. In nucleotides, the CDR3 is TGTGCCAGCAGTGACCGCCTAGGGGGTGAGCAGTTCTTC.

Worth noting for this clone: Other DNA sequences in the same sample also yield this CDR3. The chain recombines TRBV30 with TRBJ1-1; D may be TRBD1 (6 bases). V dropped 1 base and J dropped 2 bases, with 8 bases sitting between them. The germline gives CDR1 GTSNPN, CDR2 SVGIG (reference sequence). The length of the CDR3 is 13 residues. CDR3 residues: CAWSEQGNTEAFF. DNA for the CDR3: TGTGCCTGGAGTGAACAGGGTAACACTGAAGCTTTCTTT.

This chain joins TRBV28 and TRBJ1-2, with a possible D match to TRBD1 (6 bases). Germline V lookup: CDR1 MDHEN, CDR2 SYDVKM. V was pared by 6 bases and J by 4 bases, with 12 bases between. The CDR3 is made up of 13 amino acids. The CDR3 sequence: CASRDRSSYGYTF. The CDR3 DNA follows: TGTGCCAGCAGGGACAGATCCAGCTATGGCTACACCTTC.

In this sample, this clone turned up a few times. The chain employs TRBV28 and TRBJ1-4, with a possible D match to TRBD1 (6 bases). CDR3 length: 16 amino acids. Germline assignment: CDR1 MDHEN and CDR2 SYDVKM. Trimming took off 4 bases at V and 0 bases at J, with 12 bases between the two ends. The CDR3 loop is CASSSVYRATNEKLFF. The CDR3, as DNA: TGTGCCAGCAGTTCCGTATACAGGGCAACTAATGAAAAACTGTTTTTT.

The chain joins TRBV18 to TRBJ1-2; 7 positions match TRBD1. CDR1 and CDR2 from the germline V gene are KGHSH and LQKENI. Trimming took 4 bases from V and 0 from J; bases not matched to a gene: 8. The CDR3 runs to 16 residues. The CDR3 region has the DNA TGTGCCAGCTCACTACAGGGGTTGAGCGCTAACTATGGCTACACCTTC. Protein sequence: CASSLQGLSANYGYTF.

The chain is built from TRBV6-2 or TRBV6-3 and TRBJ2-4; 8 nucleotides line up with TRBD1. Germline CDR1 is MNHEY and CDR2 is SVGEGT. Losses at the gene ends were 8 bases for V and 0 bases for J; bases not matched to a gene: 18. The length of the CDR3 is 19 residues. The CDR3 spells CASGLGQGGSQRAKNIQYF. Written as DNA, the CDR3 is TGTGCCAGCGGCCTAGGACAGGGCGGTAGCCAAAGAGCCAAAAACATTCAGTACTTC.

J is TRBJ1-1 and V is TRBV6-5; D not resolved. The CDR3 consists of 13 residues. Trimming took off 6 bases at V and 4 bases at J, with 12 bases between the two ends. Germline-derived CDR1 and CDR2 are MNHEY and SVGAGI. The CDR3 coding sequence is TGTGCCAGCAGGAAAGGCGGAGGCACTGAAGCTTTCTTT. Translating it yields CASRKGGGTEAFF.

Only one count was recorded for this clone. The chain uses TRBV9 and TRBJ1-6, with TRBD1 as a possible D gene (5 bases). The CDR3 runs 14 residues. V gave up 4 bases and J gave up 7 bases, with 12 bases separating them. Germline-derived CDR1 and CDR2 are SGDLS and YYNGEE. The DNA for the CDR3 is TGTGCCAGCAGCAAATGGGGCTCCAATTCACCCCTCCACTTT. Translation gives CASSKWGSNSPLHF.

The chain employs TRBV2 and TRBJ2-7, with D unresolved. The CDR3 extends over 11 amino acids. CDR1 is SNHLY, CDR2 FYNNEI, per germline. Deletions cut 5 bases from V and 2 bases from J, with 4 bases between. The CDR3 coding sequence is TGTGCCAGCAGTCGTGCCTACGAGCAGTACTTC. Residues: CASSRAYEQYF. The complete variable domain, with remaining parts taken from reference TRBV2 and TRBJ2-7, reads EPEVTQTPSHQVTQMGQEVILRCVPISNHLYFYWYRQILGQKVEFLVSFYNNEISEKSEIFDDQFSVERPDGSNFTLKIRSTKLEDSAMYFCASSRAYEQYFGPGTRLTVT.

The rearrangement uses TRBV6-6 and TRBJ1-5; no firm D call. Per the germline V gene, CDR1 is MNHNY and CDR2 is SVGAGI (reference sequence). V dropped 5 bases and J dropped 0 bases, with 11 bases sitting between them. The CDR3 runs to 15 residues. CDR3: CASSRSLYSNQPQHF. In nucleotides, the CDR3 is TGTGCCAGCAGTCGATCCCTCTATAGCAATCAGCCCCAGCATTTT.

This rearrangement joins TRBV18 to TRBJ2-1, with D perhaps matching TRBD2 (5 bases). Germline V CDR1 and CDR2: KGHSH, LQKENI. The CDR3 runs 14 residues. Trimming removed 3 bases at V and 8 bases at J, with 14 bases between. The CDR3, as DNA: TGTGCCAGCTCACCTTTGGATCGAGGGCATGAGCAGTTCTTC. Translation gives CASSPLDRGHEQFF.

The chain couples TRBV4-2 to TRBJ2-7; TRBD2 matches at 7 bases. The CDR3 length is 16 residues. Germline assignment: CDR1 LGHNA and CDR2 YNFKEQ. Losses at the gene ends were 4 bases for V and 0 bases for J; bases not matched to a gene: 9. CDR3 nucleotide sequence: TGTGCCAGCAGCCCGTCGGGGGGTTCTAACTCCTACGAGCAGTACTTC. This codes for CASSPSGGSNSYEQYF.

V gene TRBV27 combines with J gene TRBJ1-1; tentatively, D is TRBD1 (5 bases). The CDR3 runs 15 residues. V shed 3 bases and J shed 4 bases, with 15 bases lying between them. From germline, CDR1 is MNHEY and CDR2 SMNVEV (reference sequence). CDR3 protein: CASSLSTASVTEAFF. In DNA, the CDR3 is TGTGCCAGCAGTTTGTCGACAGCGTCGGTCACTGAAGCTTTCTTT.

Comment on this clone: The sample carries other DNA sequences with the same CDR3. The V gene is TRBV7-3, the J gene TRBJ1-1; TRBD1 is a possible D gene (5 bases). The CDR3 covers 13 residues. V shed 5 bases and J shed 2 bases, with 9 bases lying between them. Germline CDR1 and CDR2: SGHTA and FQGTGA. CDR3 residues: CASSTQGNTEAFF. CDR3 nucleotides: TGTGCCAGCAGCACTCAGGGAAACACTGAAGCTTTCTTT.

This chain links TRBV18 with TRBJ2-2, with 8 bases lining up with TRBD1. The ends lost 3 bases at V and 7 bases at J; junction bases unmatched: 4. CDR3 length equals 14 residues. Germline CDR1 is KGHSH and CDR2 is LQKENI. CDR3 amino acids: CASSPTTGVGELFF. In DNA, the CDR3 is TGTGCCAGCTCACCGACGACAGGGGTCGGGGAGCTGTTTTTT.

This clone has only one observation. The chain has TRBV7-3 and TRBJ2-3; D is perhaps TRBD1 (5 bases). The CDR3 has 14 residues. Germline V gene sequence: CDR1 SGHTA, CDR2 FQGTGA. Trimming cost V 3 bases and J 4 bases, with 11 bases left between them. The CDR3 sequence is CASSFRVTADTQYF. In DNA, the CDR3 is TGTGCCAGCAGCTTCAGGGTGACTGCAGATACGCAGTATTTT. Looking up the rest from reference TRBV7-3 and TRBJ2-3 gives the full variable domain: GAGVSQTPSNKVTEKGKYVELRCDPISGHTALYWYRQSLGQGPEFLIYFQGTGAADDSGLPNDRFFAVRPEGSVSTLKIQRTERGDSAVYLCASSFRVTADTQYFGPGTRLTVL.

V and J are TRBV5-8 and TRBJ1-6, with D possibly TRBD1 on 5 matching bases. The V and J ends lost 4 bases and 7 bases respectively, with 15 bases between them. Germline V gives CDR1 SGHTS, CDR2 YDEGEE. The CDR3 extends over 15 amino acids. In nucleotides, the CDR3 is TGTGCCAGCAGCCGTTGGCGGGACGGGAATTCACCCCTCCACTTT. Translation: CASSRWRDGNSPLHF.